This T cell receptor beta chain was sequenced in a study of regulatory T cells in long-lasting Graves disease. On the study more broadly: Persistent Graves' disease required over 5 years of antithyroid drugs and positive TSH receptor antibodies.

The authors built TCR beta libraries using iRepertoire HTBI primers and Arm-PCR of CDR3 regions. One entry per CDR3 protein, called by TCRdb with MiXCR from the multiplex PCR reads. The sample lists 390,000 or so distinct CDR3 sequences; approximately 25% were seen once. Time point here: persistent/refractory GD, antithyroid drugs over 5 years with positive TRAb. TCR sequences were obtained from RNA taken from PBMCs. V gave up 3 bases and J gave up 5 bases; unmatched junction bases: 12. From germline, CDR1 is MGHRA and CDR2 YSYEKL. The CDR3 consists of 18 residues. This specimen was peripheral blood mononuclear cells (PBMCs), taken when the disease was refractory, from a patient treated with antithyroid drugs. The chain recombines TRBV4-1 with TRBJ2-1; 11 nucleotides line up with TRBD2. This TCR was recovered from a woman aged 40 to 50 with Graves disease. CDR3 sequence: CASSHPALTSGNDNEQFF. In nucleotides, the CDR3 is TGCGCCAGCAGCCACCCAGCCCTGACTAGCGGGAATGACAATGAGCAGTTCTTC.